This T cell receptor (beta chain) was recovered during a study of blood T cell repertoires in COVID-19. Across the whole study: Italy, Spain and the United States were the sources of the convalescent and acute COVID-19 samples. In each case, the material was cDNA or gDNA derived from T cells, B-cell-depleted T cells, or PBMCs.

The CDR3 is 15 residues long. V gave up 1 base and J gave up 0 bases, with 9 bases separating them. Germline CDR1 SGHAT, CDR2 FQNNGV. Authors' data handling: For nucleated cells, counts were estimated from reference gene primer amplification. Profiling relied on immunoSEQ multiplex PCR, and the TCRdb table lists in-frame clones only, not all of them. That table is the source of V, J and clone size, and D and trimming were worked out from the DNA. The table has 45,000 to 55,000 clones, roughly nine tenths seen once; the top ten hold 25% to 30%. The sample comprised peripheral blood. The clonotype comes from a woman at least 80 years old with acute or convalescent COVID-19. The chain combines TRBV11-2 with TRBJ2-5, with D perhaps matching TRBD1 (5 bases). The CDR3 DNA follows: TGTGCCAGCAGCTTAGGGGGCAGGAACCAAGAGACCCAGTACTTC. It translates to CASSLGGRNQETQYF.